The rows below give T cell receptor beta chains drawn from one sample of a study of OX40 agonist ivuxolimab in advanced cancers. The assay was immunoSEQ multiplex PCR, and TCRdb's table has in-frame clones only and misses some. The sample holds about 50,000 clones, 82% seen once. The material sequenced was CD4+ or CD8+ T cells sorted from blood, taken in a trial of the OX40 agonist ivuxolimab. These receptors all come from an adult with an advanced solid tumor such as melanoma, head and neck, liver or kidney cancer. CDR3s include the opening cysteine and the closing phenylalanine or tryptophan. The order of the fields is V gene, D gene, J gene, clone size, CDR3 DNA, CDR3 protein. A D gene is named only where the DNA matches it firmly. The size of a clone is reported for some rows only, either as once, few or many, or as a class for expanded clones.

TRBV7-8	TRBD1	TRBJ2-7	few	TGTGCCAGCAGCTTAGCAGGGGACAGGGGTTACGAGCAGTACTTC	CASSLAGDRGYEQYF
TRBV4-3	NA	TRBJ1-2	NA	TGCGCCAGCAGCCAAGAGGTGGGGGGGGACTATGGCTACACCTTC	CASSQEVGGDYGYTF
TRBV18	NA	TRBJ1-3	NA	TGTGCCAGCTCACCAGCGAGGGCCGGAGGAGACACCATATATTTT	CASSPARAGGDTIYF
TRBV11-3	NA	TRBJ2-3	NA	TGTGCCAGCAGCCCGGAGGCGGGCACAGATACGCAGTATTTT	CASSPEAGTDTQYF
TRBV29-1	NA	TRBJ2-3	NA	TGCAGCGCACGTACGGGGGCAGGAGATACGCAGTATTTT	CSARTGAGDTQYF
TRBV11-3	NA	TRBJ1-6	NA	TGTGCCAGCAGCTTAGACCTCGGTCAGCCGGGGAATTCACCCCTCCACTTT	CASSLDLGQPGNSPLHF
TRBV5-1	TRBD2	TRBJ2-5	NA	TGCGCCAGCAGCCTAATCGCCCTAGCGGGGGGTAAAGAGACCCAGTACTTC	CASSLIALAGGKETQYF
TRBV7-3	TRBD1	TRBJ2-7	NA	TGTGCCAGCAGCTTTGGGACAGGAAGCGAGCAGTACTTC	CASSFGTGSEQYF
TRBV6-1	NA	TRBJ1-3	NA	TGTGCCAGCAGTCCAATAGTACGGTCTGGAAACACCATATATTTT	CASSPIVRSGNTIYF
TRBV4-3	TRBD1	TRBJ1-1	few	TGCGCCAGCAGCCAAGATGTGCTGGCGGGGACAGAGGCTTTCTTT	CASSQDVLAGTEAFF
TRBV6-5	TRBD2	TRBJ2-6	NA	TGTGCCAGCAGGCGGGGGGGCTCTGGGGCCAACGTCCTGACTTTC	CASRRGGSGANVLTF
TRBV29-1	TRBD1	TRBJ2-3	NA	TGCAGCGTGAACAGGGGCATTACTAGCACAGATACGCAGTATTTT	CSVNRGITSTDTQYF
TRBV18	TRBD2	TRBJ2-3	few	TGTGCCAGCTCACCGAAGGGACTAGACACAGATACGCAGTATTTT	CASSPKGLDTDTQYF
TRBV27	TRBD1	TRBJ1-5	NA	TGTGCCAGCAGTCCCCGCCGATATACTTCCGGGACAGGTTCTAATCAGCCCCAGCATTTT	CASSPRRYTSGTGSNQPQHF
TRBV20-1	TRBD2	TRBJ2-7	NA	TGCAGTGCGAGGACTAGCTACGAGCAGTACTTC	CSARTSYEQYF
TRBV9	NA	TRBJ1-2	NA	TGTGCCAGCAGCGGGGACTTCGATGGCTACACCTTC	CASSGDFDGYTF
TRBV6-5	TRBD1	TRBJ1-1	NA	TGTGCCAGCAGGCTAGGACAGGGGAACACTGAAGCTTTCTTT	CASRLGQGNTEAFF
TRBV29-1	NA	TRBJ2-5	NA	TGCAGCGTTGTCCACGGGACCGCTGGGGGAGAGACCCAGTACTTC	CSVVHGTAGGETQYF
TRBV5-1	NA	TRBJ1-4	NA	TGCGCCAGCAGCATAGGCCTCCAGCGCGCAACTAATGAAAAACTGTTTTTT	CASSIGLQRATNEKLFF
TRBV7-2	NA	TRBJ2-3	NA	TGTGCCAGCAGCCTCAGATCCAGGGATACGCAGTATTTT	CASSLRSRDTQYF
TRBV19	TRBD2	TRBJ2-2	NA	TGTGCCAGTAGTGGGACTAGCGGGGACTACACCGGGGAGCTGTTTTTT	CASSGTSGDYTGELFF
TRBV19	TRBD1	TRBJ1-1	once	TGTGCCAGTAGTATGAGGGGGCGCGTTGGAGCTTTCTTT	CASSMRGRVGAFF
TRBV7-2	TRBD1	TRBJ1-6	few	TGTGCCAGCAGCATGGGACAGGGGCTGTCACCCCTCCACTTT	CASSMGQGLSPLHF
TRBV27	NA	TRBJ1-5	NA	TGTGCCAGCAGCCGGGACATCCGACAGCCCCAGCATTTT	CASSRDIRQPQHF
TRBV11-3	TRBD1	TRBJ2-5	NA	TGTGCCAGCAGCCTTGGGACAGGTCAAGAGACCCAGTACTTC	CASSLGTGQETQYF
TRBV7-2	NA	TRBJ1-2	NA	TGTGCCAGCAGCTTAGTAAGTGTCCGCTATGGCTACACCTTC	CASSLVSVRYGYTF
TRBV19	TRBD1	TRBJ2-3	once	TGTGCGAGTAGTAAGACAGGGATGATAGCAGATACGCAGTATTTT	CASSKTGMIADTQYF
TRBV9	NA	TRBJ1-6	few	TGTGCCAGCAGCGTAGCAAGCCTTAATTCACCCCTCCACTTT	CASSVASLNSPLHF
TRBV11-3	TRBD2	TRBJ2-1	NA	TGTGCCAGCAGCTTCGGAACAGCGGGAGTTCGTAATGAGCAGTTCTTC	CASSFGTAGVRNEQFF
TRBV19	NA	TRBJ1-5	few	TGTGCCAGTAGTATACAGGGGACCGGCAATCAGCCCCAGCATTTT	CASSIQGTGNQPQHF
TRBV2	NA	TRBJ1-3	NA	TGTGCCAGCGACGCTACAGGGTATCGAAACACCATATATTTT	CASDATGYRNTIYF
TRBV29-1	NA	TRBJ2-3	NA	TGCAGCTCTTTCGGGGACTTTACAGATACGCAGTATTTT	CSSFGDFTDTQYF
TRBV5-1	TRBD2	TRBJ2-2	NA	TGCGCCAGCAGCAAACTCGGACTAGCGGGAGGGCCCGGCGGGGAGCTGTTTTTT	CASSKLGLAGGPGGELFF
TRBV6-1	NA	TRBJ2-7	NA	TGTGCCAGCACCGGAGGGGGCGGGAGCTCCTACGAGCAGTACTTC	CASTGGGGSSYEQYF
TRBV11-2	NA	TRBJ1-5	NA	TGTGCCAGCAGCCAAACGACTGGGTCCATTGGCAATCAGCCCCAGCATTTT	CASSQTTGSIGNQPQHF
TRBV11-2	NA	TRBJ2-1	NA	TGTGCCAGCAGCCCGGAGGGGGGACAGTACAATGAGCAGTTCTTC	CASSPEGGQYNEQFF
TRBV14	NA	TRBJ1-1	NA	TGTGCCAGCAGTCGTTTCCACTCGAACACTGAAGCTTTCTTT	CASSRFHSNTEAFF
TRBV6-5	NA	TRBJ1-1	NA	TGTGCCAGCAGTGCTCGGACAAGAATGAACACTGAAGCTTTCTTT	CASSARTRMNTEAFF
TRBV21-1	NA	TRBJ1-2	NA	TGTGCCAGTGCGCCCAAATCAGGGTGGGTCGATGGCTACACCTTC	CASAPKSGWVDGYTF
TRBV4-2	NA	TRBJ1-2	NA	TGTGCCAGCAGCCAGGGGGACGGAGCCTATGGCTACACCTTC	CASSQGDGAYGYTF
TRBV19	TRBD1	TRBJ1-6	NA	TGTGCCAGTAGCTCGGACAGGGGCTATAATTCACCCCTCCACTTT	CASSSDRGYNSPLHF
TRBV5-4	NA	TRBJ1-4	NA	TGTGCCAGCAGCTTTAAGACGGGGGGGAATGAAAAACTGTTTTTT	CASSFKTGGNEKLFF
TRBV18	NA	TRBJ2-3	NA	TGTGCCAGCTCACCGCAGGGGTCAGATACGCAGTATTTT	CASSPQGSDTQYF
TRBV5-1	NA	TRBJ2-7	NA	TGCGCCAGCAGCTTGCAGGAGGCCTACGAGCAGTACTTC	CASSLQEAYEQYF
TRBV5-8	NA	TRBJ2-2	NA	TGTGCCAGCAGCCGTTTGTGGGGGTCGGACACCGGGGAGCTGTTTTTT	CASSRLWGSDTGELFF
TRBV9	NA	TRBJ2-2	few	TGTGCCAGTTCGTTAGAGGGAACCACCGGGGAGCTGTTTTTT	CASSLEGTTGELFF
TRBV5-1	NA	TRBJ1-2	few	TGCGCCAGCAGCTCCCCAGGGGCGCACATGGGCTACACCTTC	CASSSPGAHMGYTF
TRBV2	NA	TRBJ1-2	once	TGTGCCAGCAGTGAAGCTTCCGTGGTTGGCTACACCTTC	CASSEASVVGYTF
TRBV28	NA	TRBJ2-3	NA	TGTGCCAGCAAGGCAGGGACGAGCACAGATACGCAGTATTTT	CASKAGTSTDTQYF
TRBV5-1	TRBD1	TRBJ2-7	NA	TGCGCCAGCGGCAGACAGGGGGACCTCTACGAGCAGTACTTC	CASGRQGDLYEQYF
TRBV5-8	TRBD2	TRBJ2-1	once	TGTGCCAGCAGCAAAGGGACTAGCGGAAACAATGAGCAGTTCTTC	CASSKGTSGNNEQFF
TRBV7-2	NA	TRBJ1-2	NA	TGTGCCAGCAGCTTAGCTATAGGGAACTATGGCTACACCTTC	CASSLAIGNYGYTF
TRBV5-1	NA	TRBJ2-4	NA	TGCGCCAGCAGCTTAGGTGGCGGCAAAAACATTCAGTACTTC	CASSLGGGKNIQYF
TRBV2	TRBD2	TRBJ2-7	NA	TGTGCCAGCAGTCTAGCGGGAGGGAGCTCCTACGAGCAGTACTTC	CASSLAGGSSYEQYF
TRBV9	TRBD2	TRBJ2-5	NA	TGTGCCAGCAGCGTAGAGGTTGGGACTAGCGGGGCTCGCGAGACCCAGTACTTC	CASSVEVGTSGARETQYF
TRBV7-8	NA	TRBJ2-2	NA	TGTGCCAGCAGCTTAGACGCCCGGGGAGCCGGGGAGCTGTTTTTT	CASSLDARGAGELFF
TRBV11-2	NA	TRBJ1-2	medium-sized	TGTGCCAGCAGTCTCGAGAGTAGGGGAGGCTACACCTTC	CASSLESRGGYTF
TRBV19	NA	TRBJ1-2	NA	TGTGCCAGTAGTATTTCCCCTACAGGGATCGGTGGCTACACCTTC	CASSISPTGIGGYTF
TRBV7-8	NA	TRBJ2-1	few	TGTGCCAGCAGCTTAAACTCCCGACTCAATGAGCAGTTCTTC	CASSLNSRLNEQFF
TRBV19	TRBD1	TRBJ1-2	NA	TGTGCCAGTAGTATGCCCGGACAGGGTTTTGGCTACACCTTC	CASSMPGQGFGYTF